One sample yielded the 19 T cell receptor beta chains listed below, sequenced in a study of cytomegalovirus exposure and HLA in healthy donors. Amplification used 60 Vbeta primers and 13 Jbeta primers. Clones were sequenced by immunoSEQ multiplex PCR, and TCRdb holds only the in-frame ones, with some missing. Found here are roughly 150,000 clones, about 80% of them singletons; the top ten hold 1.3%. The sample was PBMCs. These receptor sequences come from a man aged 30 to 45 in good health and CMV-seronegative.

The chain employs TRBV4-1 and TRBJ2-5; possible D gene TRBD2, 7 bases. CDR3 length: 16 amino acids. V gave up 4 bases and J gave up 1 base, with 16 bases separating them. The germline CDR1 and CDR2 sequences are MGHRA and YSYEKL. This chain's CDR3 is CASSLRSGGPQETQYF. The CDR3 nucleotides are TGCGCCAGCAGCCTAAGATCCGGGGGGCCCCAAGAGACCCAGTACTTC.

The rearrangement joins TRBV10-3 to TRBJ2-2; 8 nucleotides match TRBD1. This CDR3 has 14 amino acids. Trimming took 4 bases from V and 6 from J; bases not matched to a gene: 4. CDR1 is ENHRY and CDR2 is SYGVKD in the germline V gene. The chain's CDR3 is CAISVDRGAGELFF. The CDR3 nucleotides read TGTGCCATCAGTGTCGACAGGGGAGCCGGGGAGCTGTTTTTT.

V and J are TRBV4-1 and TRBJ1-2; D possibly corresponds to TRBD1 (6 bases). This CDR3 is 16 amino acids long. Germline V lookup: CDR1 MGHRA, CDR2 YSYEKL. Trimming cost V 0 bases and J 8 bases, with 19 bases left between them. The CDR3 spells CASSQERTATLRGYTF. CDR3 DNA sequence: TGCGCCAGCAGCCAAGAGAGGACAGCGACGCTAAGGGGCTACACCTTC.

This clone was seen ten or more times. This chain joins TRBV7-9 and TRBJ1-1, with 8 bases identical to TRBD1. CDR1 is SEHNR and CDR2 is FQNEAQ in the germline V gene (reference sequence). The V segment lost 3 bases and the J segment 6 bases; nucleotides outside the gene matches: 6. This CDR3 has 14 amino acids. Written as DNA, the CDR3 is TGTGCCAGCAGCTTCCAACAGGGGGGGGCTGAAGCTTTCTTT. Protein product: CASSFQQGGAEAFF. Filled out from reference TRBV7-9 and TRBJ1-1, the complete variable domain reads DTGVSQNPRHKITKRGQNVTFRCDPISEHNRLYWYRQTLGQGPEFLTYFQNEAQLEKSRLLSDRFSAERPKGSFSTLEIQRTEQGDSAMYLCASSFQQGGAEAFFGQGTRLTVV.

The genes are TRBV5-6 and TRBJ2-7; 7 nucleotides line up with TRBD2. After removal of 0 bases from V and 4 bases from J, the junction contained 10 bases not matched to a gene. CDR1 is SGHDT, CDR2 YYEEEE, per germline. This CDR3 region has 16 residues. The CDR3 here is CASSLGLGGYWYEQYF. For the CDR3, the DNA is TGTGCCAGCAGCTTGGGTTTGGGGGGGTATTGGTACGAGCAGTACTTC. The whole variable domain, filled in from reference TRBV5-6 and TRBJ2-7, reads DAGVTQSPTHLIKTRGQQVTLRCSPKSGHDTVSWYQQALGQGPQFIFQYYEEEERQRGNFPDRFSGHQFPNYSSELNVNALLLGDSALYLCASSLGLGGYWYEQYFGPGTRLTVT.

V usage is TRBV4-3 and J usage is TRBJ1-6, with D uncertain. Trimming left V 0 bases short and J 0 bases short, with 12 bases between. The CDR3 length is 18 residues. Per germline, CDR1 LGHNA and CDR2 YSLEER. The DNA of the CDR3 is TGCGCCAGCAGCCAAGATACACAGCAGAGCTCCTATAATTCACCCCTCCACTTT. Its protein product is CASSQDTQQSSYNSPLHF.

V and J are TRBV28 and TRBJ2-7; 7 positions match TRBD1. V shed 8 bases and J 2 bases; nucleotides not matched to a gene: 6. The CDR3 sequence is 13 residues long. Germline V lookup: CDR1 MDHEN, CDR2 SYDVKM. DNA for the CDR3: TGTGCCAGCCTCAGGGACAGCCCCTACGAGCAGTACTTC. It yields the protein CASLRDSPYEQYF.

The chain joins TRBV5-6 to TRBJ2-3; no definite D call. Germline V lookup: CDR1 SGHDT, CDR2 YYEEEE. V lost 0 bases and J 5 bases, leaving 10 bases between the germline ends. The CDR3 spans 14 residues. CDR3 residues: CASSLGTVIDTQYF. CDR3 nucleotides: TGTGCCAGCAGCTTGGGAACAGTTATAGATACGCAGTATTTT.

The chain uses TRBV19 and TRBJ1-5, with 8 bases identical to TRBD1. Germline CDR1 LNHDA, CDR2 SQIVND (reference sequence). V lost 3 bases, J lost 0 bases, and 7 bases stayed unmatched. The CDR3 consists of 17 residues. The DNA of the CDR3 is TGTGCCAGTAGTATTTCAGGGGGCGGGAATAGCAATCAGCCCCAGCATTTT. Translated, it gives CASSISGGGNSNQPQHF.

The chain has TRBV9 and TRBJ2-7; the D gene is possibly TRBD1 (6 bases). The germline gives CDR1 SGDLS, CDR2 YYNGEE. The CDR3 is made up of 14 amino acids. The V and J ends lost 1 base and 2 bases respectively, with 10 bases between them. The CDR3 is CASSVQGTAYEQYF. For the CDR3, the DNA is TGTGCCAGCAGCGTACAGGGGACCGCCTACGAGCAGTACTTC.

The rearrangement joins TRBV6-5 to TRBJ1-1; 7 bases are shared with TRBD1. The germline V gene encodes CDR1 MNHEY and CDR2 SVGAGI. CDR3 length: 15 amino acids. V lost 7 bases to trimming and J lost 1 base; unmatched junction nucleotides: 9. CDR3 in amino acids: CASTNIGGKNTEAFF. DNA for the CDR3: TGTGCCAGCACCAATATAGGGGGCAAGAACACTGAAGCTTTCTTT.

The V and J genes are TRBV9 and TRBJ2-3, with D possibly being TRBD2 (6 bases). The CDR3 is 18 residues long. Trimming pared 4 bases from V and 2 bases from J, leaving 23 bases between. CDR1 and CDR2 (germline): SGDLS, YYNGEE. CDR3 protein: CASSPFAAAGYPTDTQYF. CDR3 nucleotide sequence: TGTGCCAGCAGCCCCTTCGCTGCTGCGGGATACCCCACAGATACGCAGTATTTT.

The chain uses TRBV4-3 and TRBJ2-7; 7 nucleotides line up with TRBD1. The ends lost 3 bases at V and 0 bases at J; junction bases unmatched: 11. Germline V lookup: CDR1 LGHNA, CDR2 YSLEER. The CDR3 spans 17 residues. For the CDR3, the DNA is TGCGCCAGCAGCCAGATTTTGACAGGGTATAGCTCCTACGAGCAGTACTTC. This sequence encodes CASSQILTGYSSYEQYF.

The J gene is TRBJ2-7, the V gene TRBV5-1; 7 nucleotides align to TRBD2. This CDR3 has 20 amino acids. CDR1 and CDR2 (germline): SGHRS, YFSETQ. Trimming cost V 1 base and J 0 bases; bases outside gene matches: 19. CDR3 nucleotides: TGCGCCAGCAGCTTGAAGATCTCGGGAGGACCCTTCCCTATCTCCTACGAGCAGTACTTC. As protein: CASSLKISGGPFPISYEQYF.

V usage is TRBV5-1 and J usage is TRBJ2-1, with TRBD2 identical over 9 bases. The CDR3 is made up of 15 amino acids. Unmatched junction bases numbered 4, after V lost 4 bases and J lost 2 bases. The V gene's germline CDR1 is SGHRS and CDR2 YFSETQ. CDR3 sequence reads: CASSPIAGAYNEQFF. CDR3 nucleotides: TGCGCCAGCAGCCCCATAGCGGGGGCCTACAATGAGCAGTTCTTC.

The chain recombines TRBV6-5 with TRBJ2-5, with D possibly matching TRBD2 (6 bases). The germline V gene has CDR1 MNHEY and CDR2 SVGAGI. V dropped 6 bases and J dropped 2 bases, with 10 bases sitting between them. The CDR3 runs 13 residues. The CDR3 sequence: CASRVSGQETQYF. The CDR3 nucleotides read TGTGCCAGCAGGGTTAGCGGACAAGAGACCCAGTACTTC.

This sequence joins TRBV30 and TRBJ1-3, with 8 bases lining up with TRBD1. Germline CDR1 and CDR2: GTSNPN and SVGIG (reference sequence). Trimming cost V 1 base and J 0 bases; bases outside gene matches: 2. This CDR3 comprises 15 residues. The CDR3 loop is CAWSAGQGSGNTIYF. Here the CDR3 DNA reads TGTGCCTGGAGTGCTGGACAGGGCTCTGGAAACACCATATATTTT. The full variable domain, rest sourced from reference TRBV30 and TRBJ1-3, is SQTIHQWPATLVQPVGSPLSLECTVEGTSNPNLYWYRQAAGRGLQLLFYSVGIGQISSEVPQNLSASRPQDRQFILSSKKLLLSDSGFYLCAWSAGQGSGNTIYFGEGSWLTVV.

Points on this clone: At one boundary the junction diverges from the germline segment, which might be a read error. J is TRBJ2-5 and V is TRBV7-7; TRBD2 agrees at 10 bases. The CDR3 runs 16 residues. Per germline, CDR1 SSHAT and CDR2 FNYEAQ (reference sequence). The CDR3 region has the DNA TGTGCTAGCAGCTTATCAGAGCGGGAGGGCCGAGAGACCCAGTACTTC. Its translation: CASSLSEREGRETQYF.

The chain combines TRBV4-3 with TRBJ2-2, with D tentatively TRBD1 (6 bases). The CDR3 is 18 residues long. V was cut by 1 base and J by 4 bases, with 19 bases left in between. Germline lookup yields CDR1 LGHNA and CDR2 YSLEER. The CDR3 coding sequence is TGCGCCAGCAGCCAAGGGAACCTCCAGGGGATATTCACCGGGGAGCTGTTTTTT. Protein product: CASSQGNLQGIFTGELFF.